The 10 T cell receptor beta chains below come from one sample, sequenced in a study of CD8+CD57+ T cells in acquired aplastic anemia. Profiling that covered TCR beta VDJ and CDR3 relied on genomic DNA as its template. One entry per CDR3 protein results from TCRdb running MiXCR on the reads. The sample includes more than 150,000 distinct CDR3 sequences, approximately 46% of them seen just once. The sequenced sample consisted of sorted CD4+, CD8+, or CD8+CD57+ T cells (not recorded which) from PBMCs. The receptors here all came from a human donor in good health.

This clonotype came up many times. Since a much larger clone is just one base distant, this may be a read error. V gene TRBV29-1 combines with J gene TRBJ2-3, with D perhaps matching TRBD1 (5 bases). This CDR3 region has 15 residues. Per the germline V gene, CDR1 is SQVTM and CDR2 is ANQGSEA. The DNA of the CDR3 is TGCAGCGTTGTAGCAGGGAAGGTACGCACAGGTACGCAGTATTTT. Its translation is CSVVAGKVRTGTQYF.

This clonotype has a count of ten or more. This sequence joins TRBV4-1 and TRBJ2-5; D ambiguous. Germline V lookup: CDR1 MGHRA, CDR2 YSYEKL. CDR3 size: 16 residues. V was pared by 1 base and J by 0 bases, with 12 bases between. CDR3: CASSQGVPWDQETQYF. CDR3 nucleotide sequence: TGCGCCAGCAGCCAAGGGGTCCCATGGGACCAAGAGACCCAGTACTTC.

This clonotype came up many times. The chain has TRBV20-1 and TRBJ2-7; 8 bases are a match to TRBD2. The CDR3 is 13 amino acids. V dropped 5 bases and J dropped 4; count of bases not matched to a gene: 7. From germline, CDR1 is DFQATT and CDR2 SNEGSKA (reference sequence). CDR3 residues: CSASTSGTYEQYF. The CDR3 bases are TGCAGTGCTTCAACTAGCGGAACTTACGAGCAGTACTTC.

About this clonotype: A read error may produce the germline difference seen at one junction end. V usage is TRBV20-1 and J usage is TRBJ1-3, with D uncertain. This CDR3 has 10 residues. CDR1 DFQATT and CDR2 SNEGSKA come from the germline V gene (reference sequence). This CDR3 reads CSAQGSTIYF. CDR3 coding DNA: TGCAGTGCCCAAGGAAGCACCATATATTTT.

V usage is TRBV20-1 and J usage is TRBJ2-5, with D possibly TRBD1 on 7 matching bases. V lost 5 bases and J lost 0, with 16 bases in between. This CDR3 is 15 amino acids long. Germline V lookup: CDR1 DFQATT, CDR2 SNEGSKA (reference sequence). CDR3 sequence reads: CSAWRGPPYQETQYF. The CDR3 DNA reads TGCAGTGCTTGGAGGGGGCCACCTTACCAAGAGACCCAGTACTTC.

The gene calls are TRBV6-5 and TRBJ1-1; a possible D gene is TRBD1 (5 bases). This CDR3 has 12 residues. V lost 0 bases and J 9 bases, leaving 8 bases between the germline ends. Germline lookup yields CDR1 MNHEY and CDR2 SVGAGI. The CDR3, as DNA: TGTGCCAGCAGTTACTCGACAGTTAAAGCTTTCTTT. It specifies CASSYSTVKAFF.

V gene TRBV19 combines with J gene TRBJ1-5; no reliable D call. CDR3 length: 12 residues. V lost 3 bases, J lost 3 bases, and 3 bases lay in between. CDR1 is LNHDA and CDR2 is SQIVND in the germline V gene (reference sequence). CDR3 protein: CASSMANQPQHF. In DNA form, the CDR3 reads TGTGCCAGTAGTATGGCCAATCAGCCCCAGCATTTT.

V usage is TRBV28 and J usage is TRBJ1-1; possibly TRBD1 for D (5 bases). The CDR3 consists of 13 residues. V was clipped by 4 bases and J by 7 bases, with 13 bases between them. CDR1 and CDR2 from the germline V gene are MDHEN and SYDVKM. The CDR3 loop is CASSSTGRREAFF. The CDR3 DNA sequence: TGTGCCAGCAGTTCAACAGGCAGACGTGAAGCTTTCTTT. The full variable domain, with the rest looked up from reference TRBV28 and TRBJ1-1, is DVKVTQSSRYLVKRTGEKVFLECVQDMDHENMFWYRQDPGLGLRLIYFSYDVKMKEKGDIPEGYSVSREKKERFSLILESASTNQTSMYLCASSSTGRREAFFGQGTRLTVV.

The chain has TRBV2 and TRBJ1-2, with D hard to call. The CDR3 extends over 15 amino acids. V was pared by 6 bases and J by 4 bases, with 18 bases between. Per germline, CDR1 SNHLY and CDR2 FYNNEI. The CDR3 loop is CASSYLATPGYGYTF. CDR3 in DNA: TGTGCCAGCAGCTATCTCGCAACACCGGGCTATGGCTACACCTTC.

About this clonotype: One base away lies a much larger clone, so this may be a sequencing read error. The rearrangement joins TRBV5-1 to TRBJ2-7, with a possible D match to TRBD2 (6 bases). V lost 2 bases, J lost 0 bases, and 9 bases lay in between. The CDR3 runs to 14 residues. Germline-derived CDR1 and CDR2 are SGHRS and YFSETQ. The CDR3 DNA sequence: TGCGCCAGCAGCTTTCGGAGGGTCTCCTACGAGCAGTACTTC. It codes for CASSFRRVSYEQYF. The full variable domain, in which reference TRBV5-1 and TRBJ2-7 provide the parts outside the CDR3, is KAGVTQTPRYLIKTRGQQVTLSCSPISGHRSVSWYQQTPGQGLQFLFEYFSETQRNKGNFPGRFSGRQFSNSRSEMNVSTLELGDSALYLCASSFRRVSYEQYFGPGTRLTVT.